The 20 T cell receptor beta chains below were found in one sample sequenced in a study of blood T cells in healthy people across ages. Sample-barcoded 5' priming and a J-beta primer mix drove a second PCR of 7 to 11 cycles. In TCRdb, the 5' RACE reads were re-called with MiXCR into one record per CDR3 protein. The data show hundreds of thousands of distinct CDR3 sequences, over 45% seen once. Sequenced material: blood. These receptors were taken from a woman in her fifties or sixties in good health.

This clonotype has just one count. V and J are TRBV18 and TRBJ1-5, with 11 bases fitting TRBD1. The V segment lost 8 bases and the J segment 7 bases; nucleotides outside the gene matches: 4. This CDR3 region has 13 residues. The germline V gene has CDR1 KGHSH and CDR2 LQKENI. CDR3 protein: CASRTGGRQPQHF. Written as DNA, the CDR3 is TGTGCCAGCCGGACAGGGGGCAGGCAGCCCCAGCATTTT.

The chain employs TRBV4-3 and TRBJ2-5; no firm D call. The DNA end is a closer match to TRBJ2-7, so the J assignment may be wrong. This CDR3 contains 13 residues. Germline V gene data show CDR1 as LGHNA and CDR2 as YSLEER. The CDR3 DNA is TGCGCCAGCAGCCAAGACTCCGGGTACGAGCAGTACTTC. Translated: CASSQDSGYEQYF.

V usage is TRBV12-3 or TRBV12-4 and J usage is TRBJ2-3, with a tentative D call TRBD1 (5 bases). Trimming cost V 3 bases and J 6 bases, with 13 bases left between them. CDR3 size: 14 residues. The CDR3 DNA reads TGTGCCAGCAGTTTTGGGCAGGGCATCGATACGCAGTATTTT. It is translated as CASSFGQGIDTQYF.

J is TRBJ2-7 and V is TRBV29-1; perhaps TRBD1 as D (6 bases). In germline, CDR1 is SQVTM, CDR2 ANQGSEA. V gave up 7 bases and J gave up 7 bases, with 14 bases separating them. The CDR3 consists of 11 residues. CDR3 DNA: TGCAGCGGGGGGCCGGGGAATGAGCAGTACTTC. As protein: CSGGPGNEQYF.

The chain has TRBV6-1 and TRBJ2-7; D uncertain. Germline assignment: CDR1 MNHNS and CDR2 SASEGT. CDR3 size: 13 residues. Trimming pared 2 bases from V and 6 bases from J, leaving 11 bases between. The CDR3 loop is CASSELVSSEQYF. In DNA, the CDR3 is TGTGCCAGCAGTGAACTAGTGAGCAGCGAGCAGTACTTC.

V is TRBV2 and J is TRBJ2-5, with D perhaps being TRBD1 or TRBD2 (5 bases each). The CDR3 runs 12 residues. V shed 11 bases and J shed 2 bases, with 12 bases lying between them. Germline-derived CDR1 and CDR2 are SNHLY and FYNNEI. The CDR3 loop reads CASGGGQETQYF. Written as DNA, the CDR3 is TGTGCCTCGGGTGGGGGTCAAGAGACCCAGTACTTC.

This clonotype has just a few counts. One end of the junction does not line up with germline, which may come from a read error. The chain employs TRBV7-9 and TRBJ2-7; 7 nucleotides line up with TRBD1. In germline, CDR1 is SEHNR, CDR2 FQNEAQ (reference sequence). The CDR3 has 13 amino acids. The CDR3 reads CTSSWYRGDEQYF. The DNA for the CDR3 is TGTACCAGCAGCTGGTACAGGGGCGACGAGCAGTACTTC.

The gene calls are TRBV3-1 and TRBJ2-1; TRBD1 matches 9 bases. V lost 4 bases and J lost 9; bases outside the gene matches: 19. CDR1 LGHDT and CDR2 YNNKEL come from the germline V gene (reference sequence). CDR3 length: 18 amino acids. The CDR3 DNA follows: TGTGCCAGCAGCCTCCGAACGGTTACAGGGGGCGCCCCCGGTGAGCAGTTCTTC. Encoded protein: CASSLRTVTGGAPGEQFF.

The chain uses TRBV28 and TRBJ2-1, with D perhaps given as TRBD1 or TRBD2 (7 bases each). The germline CDR1 and CDR2 sequences are MDHEN and SYDVKM. This CDR3 comprises 14 residues. V was trimmed by 5 bases and J by 10 bases, leaving 18 bases between them. The CDR3 DNA sequence: TGTGCCAGCAGTCCCCGGGGAGGGGGCAGGGAGCAGTTCTTC. Translated: CASSPRGGGREQFF.

The chain joins TRBV4-2 to TRBJ2-2; TRBD1 aligns across 10 bases. The V gene end was trimmed by 0 bases and the J gene end by 7 bases; junction bases not matched to a gene: 11. The germline gives CDR1 LGHNA, CDR2 YNFKEQ. The CDR3 length is 18 residues. This CDR3 reads CASSQDPPGQGKGGELFF. CDR3 nucleotides: TGTGCCAGCAGCCAAGATCCCCCGGGACAGGGGAAGGGCGGGGAGCTGTTTTTT.

In its sample, this clonotype was seen a few times. The V call is TRBV27, the J call TRBJ2-6; TRBD1 matches at 8 bases. CDR1 MNHEY and CDR2 SMNVEV come from the germline V gene (reference sequence). The CDR3 extends over 17 amino acids. Trimming took 5 bases from V and 1 from J; bases not matched to a gene: 7. The CDR3 coding sequence is TGTGCCAGCAGTGGGACAGGAAAGTATTCTGGGGCCAACGTCCTGACTTTC. This translates into CASSGTGKYSGANVLTF.

This clonotype came up a few times. The gene calls are TRBV28 and TRBJ2-7, with 12 positions matching TRBD2. Germline lookup yields CDR1 MDHEN and CDR2 SYDVKM. V trimming: 5 bases; J trimming: 1 base; junction bases outside the gene matches: 9. CDR3 length: 17 residues. The CDR3 DNA reads TGTGCCAGCAGTAATCTCTGGACTAGCGGGATGTCCTACGAGCAGTACTTC. Translated, it gives CASSNLWTSGMSYEQYF.

The CDR3 sequence: CSVEVGHSGYF. CDR3 bases: TGCAGCGTTGAAGTTGGCCACAGCGGGTATTTT. The rearrangement links TRBV29-1 to TRBJ2-3, with D maybe TRBD2 (5 bases). The CDR3 contains 11 residues. V gave up 1 base and J gave up 14 bases, with 13 bases separating them. CDR1 and CDR2 (germline): SQVTM, ANQGSEA.

This clonotype has only one observation. V usage is TRBV3-1 and J usage is TRBJ2-5, with D tentatively TRBD2 (6 bases). CDR3 size: 16 residues. Germline V gene data show CDR1 as LGHDT and CDR2 as YNNKEL (reference sequence). The V end was cut by 0 bases, the J end by 5 bases, with 16 bases between. CDR3 nucleotide sequence: TGTGCCAGCAGCCAAGATCTTACGGAGGGACGGGAGACCCAGTACTTC. It is translated as CASSQDLTEGRETQYF.

The chain is built from TRBV29-1 and TRBJ2-3, with 8 bases matching TRBD1. The CDR3 spans 14 residues. V lost 4 bases and J lost 0; bases outside the gene matches: 3. Germline V gene data show CDR1 as SQVTM and CDR2 as ANQGSEA. The CDR3 region is CSVVTGASTDTQYF. CDR3 DNA: TGCAGCGTTGTGACAGGGGCTAGCACAGATACGCAGTATTTT.

The rearrangement uses TRBV29-1 and TRBJ2-7; 7 nucleotides align to TRBD2. V dropped 0 bases and J dropped 7; count of bases not matched to a gene: 12. This CDR3 is built from 15 residues. The V gene's germline CDR1 is SQVTM and CDR2 ANQGSEA. The CDR3 loop is CSVEDRTSAHQEQYF. In DNA form, the CDR3 reads TGCAGCGTTGAAGATCGAACTAGCGCCCATCAGGAGCAGTACTTC.

In this sample, this clonotype turned up once. The V gene is TRBV13, the J gene TRBJ1-5; D is unclear. V gave up 5 bases and J gave up 6 bases, with 11 bases separating them. CDR1 PRHDT and CDR2 FYEKMQ come from the germline V gene (reference sequence). This CDR3 has 13 residues. The CDR3 sequence is CASSNGSGQPQHF. The CDR3 bases are TGTGCCAGCAGCAACGGGTCGGGTCAGCCCCAGCATTTT. Filled out from reference TRBV13 and TRBJ1-5, the complete variable domain reads AAGVIQSPRHLIKEKRETATLKCYPIPRHDTVYWYQQGPGQDPQFLISFYEKMQSDKGSIPDRFSAQQFSDYHSELNMSSLELGDSALYFCASSNGSGQPQHFGDGTRLSIL.

The J gene is TRBJ2-3, the V gene TRBV21-1; the table's D gene call, TRBD2, was not cross checked with the DNA. TRBV21-1 is deemed a pseudogene. The CDR3 covers 16 residues. CDR3 region: CASSLFSGRDTDTQYF. In nucleotides, the CDR3 is TGTGCCAGCAGCCTCTTTAGCGGGAGGGACACAGATACGCAGTATTTT.

The CDR3 loop is CASKGDGPYNEQFF. The CDR3 region has the DNA TGTGCCAGCAAAGGGGACGGGCCCTACAATGAGCAGTTCTTC. The chain carries TRBV12-3 or TRBV12-4 and TRBJ2-1, with D perhaps being TRBD1 or TRBD2 (5 bases each). This CDR3 is 14 amino acids long. Deletions cut 7 bases from V and 2 bases from J, with 12 bases between.

The CDR3 reads CASSPRWGETQFF. The CDR3, as DNA: TGTGCCAGCAGCCCCCGGTGGGGGGAGACCCAGTTCTTC. The chain recombines TRBV11-2 with TRBJ2-1; perhaps TRBD2 as D (6 bases). The V gene lost 5 bases and the J gene lost 13 bases, with 18 bases spanning the gap. This CDR3 spans 13 amino acids. Germline CDR1 reads SGHAT; CDR2 reads FQNNGV.